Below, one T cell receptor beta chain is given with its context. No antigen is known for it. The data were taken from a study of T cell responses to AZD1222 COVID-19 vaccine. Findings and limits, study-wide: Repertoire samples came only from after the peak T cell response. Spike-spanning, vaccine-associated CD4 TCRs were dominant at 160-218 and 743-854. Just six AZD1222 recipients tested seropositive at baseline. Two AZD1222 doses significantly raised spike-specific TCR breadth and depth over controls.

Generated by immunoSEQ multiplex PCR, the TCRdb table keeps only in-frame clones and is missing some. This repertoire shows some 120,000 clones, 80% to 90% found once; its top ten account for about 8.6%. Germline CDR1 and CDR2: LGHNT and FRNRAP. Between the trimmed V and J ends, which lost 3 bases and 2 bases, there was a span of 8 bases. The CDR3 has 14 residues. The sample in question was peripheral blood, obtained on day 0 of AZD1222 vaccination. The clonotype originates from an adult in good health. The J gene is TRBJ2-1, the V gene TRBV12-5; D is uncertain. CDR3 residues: CASGLVPTYNEQFF. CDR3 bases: TGTGCTAGTGGTTTAGTGCCTACCTACAATGAGCAGTTCTTC.